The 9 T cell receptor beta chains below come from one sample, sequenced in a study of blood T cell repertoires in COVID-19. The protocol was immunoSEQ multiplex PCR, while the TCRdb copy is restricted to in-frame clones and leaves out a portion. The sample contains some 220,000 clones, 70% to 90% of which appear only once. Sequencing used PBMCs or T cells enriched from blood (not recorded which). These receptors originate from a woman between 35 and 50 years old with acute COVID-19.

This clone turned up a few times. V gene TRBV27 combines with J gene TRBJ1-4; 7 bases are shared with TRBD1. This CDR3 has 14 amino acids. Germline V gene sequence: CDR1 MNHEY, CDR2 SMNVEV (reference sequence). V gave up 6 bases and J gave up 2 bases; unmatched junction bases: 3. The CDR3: CASRLQGTNEKLFF. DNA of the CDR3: TGTGCCAGCAGACTACAGGGGACTAATGAAAAACTGTTTTTT. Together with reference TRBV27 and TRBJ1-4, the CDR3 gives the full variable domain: EAQVTQNPRYLITVTGKKLTVTCSQNMNHEYMSWYRQDPGLGLRQIYYSMNVEVTDKGDVPEGYKVSRKEKRNFPLILESPSPNQTSLYFCASRLQGTNEKLFFGSGTQLSVL.

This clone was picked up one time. In nucleotides, the CDR3 is TGTGCCAGCAGTTCACAGGGGTTCTATGGCTACACCTTC. It encodes CASSSQGFYGYTF. The chain links TRBV12-3 or TRBV12-4 to TRBJ1-2, with 7 bases lining up with TRBD1. The CDR3 has 13 residues. The junction had 3 bases not matched to a gene; V was cut back by 4 bases and J by 4 bases.

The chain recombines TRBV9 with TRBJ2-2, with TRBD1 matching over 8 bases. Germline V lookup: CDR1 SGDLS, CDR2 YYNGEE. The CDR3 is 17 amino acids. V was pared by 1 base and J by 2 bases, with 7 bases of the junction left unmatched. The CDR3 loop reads CASSVQGARHNTGELFF. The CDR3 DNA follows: TGTGCCAGCAGCGTACAGGGGGCCCGCCATAACACCGGGGAGCTGTTTTTT. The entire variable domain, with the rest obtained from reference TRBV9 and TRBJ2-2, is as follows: DSGVTQTPKHLITATGQRVTLRCSPRSGDLSVYWYQQSLDQGLQFLIQYYNGEERAKGNILERFSAQQFPDLHSELNLSSLELGDSALYFCASSVQGARHNTGELFFGEGSRLTVL.

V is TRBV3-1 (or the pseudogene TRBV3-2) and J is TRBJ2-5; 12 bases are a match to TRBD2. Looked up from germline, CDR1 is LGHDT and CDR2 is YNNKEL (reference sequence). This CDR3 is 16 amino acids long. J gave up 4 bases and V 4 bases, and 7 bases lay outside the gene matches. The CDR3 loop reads CASSRASGGAAETQYF. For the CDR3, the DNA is TGTGCCAGCAGCCGGGCTAGCGGGGGGGCCGCAGAGACCCAGTACTTC.

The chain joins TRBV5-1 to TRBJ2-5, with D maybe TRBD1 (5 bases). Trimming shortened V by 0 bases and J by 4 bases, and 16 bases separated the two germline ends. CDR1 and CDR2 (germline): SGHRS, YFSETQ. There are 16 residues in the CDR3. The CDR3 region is CASSLAKREGAETQYF. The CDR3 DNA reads TGCGCCAGCAGCTTGGCCAAGAGAGAAGGGGCAGAGACCCAGTACTTC.

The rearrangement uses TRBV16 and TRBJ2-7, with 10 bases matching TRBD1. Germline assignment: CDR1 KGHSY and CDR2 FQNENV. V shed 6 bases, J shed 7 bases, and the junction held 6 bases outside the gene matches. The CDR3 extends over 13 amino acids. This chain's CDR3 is CASRPRTGGEQYF. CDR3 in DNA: TGTGCCAGCAGACCCCGGACAGGGGGTGAGCAGTACTTC.

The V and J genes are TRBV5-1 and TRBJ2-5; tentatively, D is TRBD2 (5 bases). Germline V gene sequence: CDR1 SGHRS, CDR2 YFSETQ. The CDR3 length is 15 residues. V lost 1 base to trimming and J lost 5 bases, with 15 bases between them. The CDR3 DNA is TGCGCCAGCAGCTTGTTTCCCGGGATTCGGGAGACCCAGTACTTC. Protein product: CASSLFPGIRETQYF.

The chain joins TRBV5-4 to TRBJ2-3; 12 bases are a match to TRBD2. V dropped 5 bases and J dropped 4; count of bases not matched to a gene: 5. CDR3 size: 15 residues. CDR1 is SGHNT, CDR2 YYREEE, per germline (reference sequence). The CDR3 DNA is TGTGCCAGCAGACCTAGCGGGGGGGCCCCAGATACGCAGTATTTT. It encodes CASRPSGGAPDTQYF. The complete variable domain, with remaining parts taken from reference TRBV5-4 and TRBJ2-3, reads ETGVTQSPTHLIKTRGQQVTLRCSSQSGHNTVSWYQQALGQGPQFIFQYYREEENGRGNFPPRFSGLQFPNYSSELNVNALELDDSALYLCASRPSGGAPDTQYFGPGTRLTVL.

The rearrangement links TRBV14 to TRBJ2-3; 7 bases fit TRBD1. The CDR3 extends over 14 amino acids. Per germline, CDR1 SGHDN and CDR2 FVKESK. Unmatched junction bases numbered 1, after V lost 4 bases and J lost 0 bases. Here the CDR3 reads CASSPGGSTDTQYF. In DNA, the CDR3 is TGTGCCAGCAGCCCAGGGGGTAGCACAGATACGCAGTATTTT.